The 22 T cell receptor beta chains below were found in one sample sequenced in a study of T cell repertoires in aging, cancer and after chemotherapy. TRB rearrangements spanning V, D and J were amplified using mixed TRB-A/B primers. TCRdb fed the multiplex PCR reads into MiXCR, producing one record per CDR3 protein. This sample carries about 13,000 distinct CDR3 sequences, 20% to 30% of them seen once, and the ten largest clones take less than 3%. TCR beta rearrangements were amplified from peripheral blood genomic DNA. Sequencing was carried out using blood. The origin of the receptors is a human donor in good health.

The CDR3, as DNA: TGTGCCAGCTCAAACCGGCAGGGAACATACGAGCAGTACTTC. Translated, it gives CASSNRQGTYEQYF. V and J are TRBV18 and TRBJ2-7; D is perhaps TRBD1 (5 bases). Deletions cut 5 bases from V and 4 bases from J, with 15 bases between. This CDR3 has 14 amino acids. In germline, CDR1 is KGHSH, CDR2 LQKENI.

Only a few counts were recorded for this clonotype. J is TRBJ1-4 and V is TRBV10-3; D perhaps matches TRBD1 (6 bases). CDR3 length: 15 amino acids. V dropped 4 bases and J dropped 0 bases, with 9 bases sitting between them. Germline-derived CDR1 and CDR2 are ENHRY and SYGVKD. DNA of the CDR3: TGTGCCATCAGTGGGGAGGGGGCAACTAATGAAAAACTGTTTTTT. Translating it yields CAISGEGATNEKLFF.

This clonotype appeared a few times. The chain joins TRBV6-5 to TRBJ1-2; D gene ambiguous. This CDR3 is built from 14 residues. The germline V gene has CDR1 MNHEY and CDR2 SVGAGI. The V gene lost 4 bases and the J gene lost 2 bases, with 11 bases spanning the gap. CDR3 sequence (DNA): TGTGCCAGCAGTTCGGTCAGGATAAACTATGGCTACACCTTC. Protein sequence: CASSSVRINYGYTF.

This chain uses TRBV10-3 with TRBJ2-5; D is possibly TRBD1 (6 bases). Germline lookup yields CDR1 ENHRY and CDR2 SYGVKD. Trimming removed 5 bases from V and 9 bases from J, with 19 bases in between. CDR3 length: 14 amino acids. CDR3 loop: CAISYAGVTGPQYF. CDR3 DNA: TGTGCCATCAGTTACGCAGGGGTGACGGGTCCCCAGTACTTC.

This chain connects TRBV20-1 to TRBJ1-2; 8 nucleotides line up with TRBD1. In germline, CDR1 is DFQATT, CDR2 SNEGSKA (reference sequence). CDR3 length: 13 residues. CDR3 DNA: TGCAGCAGACCCGACAGGGGTAACTATGGCTACACCTTC. Protein sequence: CSRPDRGNYGYTF.

A few counts support this clonotype. The rearrangement links TRBV6-5 to TRBJ2-3; 7 bases agree with TRBD2. CDR3 size: 15 residues. After removal of 6 bases from V and 3 bases from J, the junction contained 9 bases not matched to a gene. In germline, CDR1 is MNHEY, CDR2 SVGAGI. This chain's CDR3 is CASRKGLADTDTQYF. As DNA, the CDR3 is TGTGCCAGCAGGAAGGGGCTAGCGGATACAGATACGCAGTATTTT.

This rearrangement joins TRBV20-1 to TRBJ2-7; no clear D. The CDR3 totals 12 residues. The V end lost 1 base, the J end lost 5 bases, and 9 bases lay between the germline ends. Germline CDR1 and CDR2: DFQATT and SNEGSKA (reference sequence). The CDR3 nucleotides read TGCAGTGCTAGAGGATCGGTCCACGAGCAGTACTTC. Translation gives CSARGSVHEQYF.

This chain uses TRBV5-4 with TRBJ2-2, with unresolved D. V lost 0 bases, J lost 0 bases, and 12 bases lay in between. Germline lookup yields CDR1 SGHNT and CDR2 YYREEE (reference sequence). The CDR3 has 17 residues. The CDR3, as DNA: TGTGCCAGCAGCTTGGGGTTTCTACAGACGAACACCGGGGAGCTGTTTTTT. Residues: CASSLGFLQTNTGELFF.

The chain combines TRBV5-1 with TRBJ1-2; 9 positions agree with TRBD1. With V trimmed by 0 bases and J by 7 bases, 13 bases remained unmatched. CDR3 length: 17 amino acids. Germline values: CDR1 SGHRS, CDR2 YFSETQ. CDR3 DNA sequence: TGCGCCAGCAGCTTGGATTGGGACAGGGTATTAAGTAGTGGCTACACCTTC. Protein sequence: CASSLDWDRVLSSGYTF. The full variable domain, with the rest looked up from reference TRBV5-1 and TRBJ1-2, is KAGVTQTPRYLIKTRGQQVTLSCSPISGHRSVSWYQQTPGQGLQFLFEYFSETQRNKGNFPGRFSGRQFSNSRSEMNVSTLELGDSALYLCASSLDWDRVLSSGYTFGSGTRLTVV.

This clonotype was counted only a few times. This chain links TRBV5-3 with TRBJ2-7, with TRBD1 matching 9 bases. TRBV5-3 is an ORF, and what it does is uncertain. The V and J ends lost 4 bases and 4 bases, in that order; junction bases with no gene match: 15. The CDR3 consists of 17 residues. The chain's CDR3 is CARSHHVPGTGFYEQYF. The DNA of the CDR3 is TGTGCCAGAAGCCATCACGTCCCCGGGACAGGGTTTTACGAGCAGTACTTC.

Turning to this clonotype: Its ends do not fully match the called genes, so a read error is possible. J is TRBJ1-2 and V is TRBV4-2, with D possibly matching TRBD1 (6 bases). Germline CDR1 reads LGHNA; CDR2 reads YNFKEQ. CDR3 length: 14 residues. The CDR3 region has the DNA TGCGCCAGCAGCCAGTCAGGGGTAGAGTATGGCTACACCTTC. Amino acid sequence: CASSQSGVEYGYTF.

For this clonotype: A much bigger clone sits one base away, suggesting this may be a read error. The V call is TRBV15, the J call TRBJ2-7; 11 bases fit TRBD2. The V and J ends lost 0 bases and 2 bases, in that order; junction bases with no gene match: 0. The CDR3 covers 15 residues. Germline CDR1 LNHNV, CDR2 YYDKDF (reference sequence). CDR3 loop: CATSRDSGGAYEQYV. CDR3 in DNA: TGTGCCACCAGCAGAGATAGCGGGGGGGCCTACGAGCAGTACGTC.

J is TRBJ1-6 and V is TRBV7-9, with D hard to call. The germline V and J ends were trimmed by 6 bases and 0 bases, with 9 bases remaining between them. This CDR3 spans 15 amino acids. The germline V gene has CDR1 SEHNR and CDR2 FQNEAQ (reference sequence). The CDR3 loop is CASRPPSSYNSPLHF. CDR3 sequence (DNA): TGTGCCAGCAGACCTCCGAGCTCCTATAATTCACCCCTCCACTTT.

Relative to its sample, this clonotype is medium-sized. The rearrangement joins TRBV29-1 to TRBJ2-3; 9 nucleotides match TRBD2. The V gene end was trimmed by 8 bases and the J gene end by 5 bases; junction bases not matched to a gene: 8. The CDR3 is 13 amino acids. Per the germline V gene, CDR1 is SQVTM and CDR2 is ANQGSEA. As DNA, the CDR3 is TGCAGCACCGGGACTAGCCATGGAGATACGCAGTATTTT. It yields the protein CSTGTSHGDTQYF.

V gene TRBV19 combines with J gene TRBJ2-3; tentative D call: TRBD1 (6 bases). Trimming took 9 bases from V and 6 from J, leaving 19 bases between them. CDR3 length: 14 amino acids. Germline lookup yields CDR1 LNHDA and CDR2 SQIVND (reference sequence). CDR3 sequence reads: CASTDSLLGDTQYF. CDR3 DNA: TGTGCCAGCACGGACAGTCTCCTCGGGGATACGCAGTATTTT.

This clonotype was picked up a small number of times. The chain is built from TRBV6-4 and TRBJ1-1; TRBD1 is a possible D gene (6 bases). Germline V gene lookup returns CDR1 MRHNA and CDR2 SNTAGT. The CDR3 consists of 14 residues. The V gene lost 5 bases and the J gene lost 1 base, with 11 bases spanning the gap. For the CDR3, the DNA is TGTGCCAGCAGTCTACAGGGTAGGAACACTGAAGCTTTCTTT. It translates to CASSLQGRNTEAFF.

This clonotype occurred a few times. This chain links TRBV6-5 with TRBJ1-1; 7 bases agree with TRBD1. CDR3 length: 14 residues. Trimming took 5 bases from V and 8 from J; bases not matched to a gene: 11. The germline V gene has CDR1 MNHEY and CDR2 SVGAGI. The CDR3 nucleotides read TGTGCCAGCAGTCCCCTCGGGACAGAGTCAGAAGCTTTCTTT. It is translated as CASSPLGTESEAFF.

By sample share, this clonotype is medium-sized (0.01 to 0.1%). The rearrangement joins TRBV20-1 to TRBJ1-6; tentative D call: TRBD1 (6 bases). The CDR3 length is 14 residues. The germline V gene has CDR1 DFQATT and CDR2 SNEGSKA (reference sequence). V shed 4 bases and J shed 9 bases, with 16 bases lying between them. The CDR3 nucleotides are TGCAGTGCTACAATAACAGGGACCGGTTCACCCCTCCACTTT. Amino acid sequence: CSATITGTGSPLHF.

The chain combines TRBV6-5 with TRBJ1-2, with 12 nucleotides matching TRBD1. CDR1 is MNHEY and CDR2 is SVGAGI in the germline V gene. CDR3 size: 15 residues. The V and J ends lost 6 bases and 4 bases, in that order; junction bases with no gene match: 6. The DNA for the CDR3 is TGTGCCAGCAGCCCCGGGACAGGGGGCCCCTATGGCTACACCTTC. Residues: CASSPGTGGPYGYTF.

This chain uses TRBV12-3 or TRBV12-4 with TRBJ2-7; D possibly corresponds to TRBD1 (5 bases). This CDR3 region has 14 residues. Trimming cost V 5 bases and J 0 bases, with 11 bases left between them. The chain's CDR3 is CASSHTGTSYEQYF. CDR3 DNA sequence: TGTGCCAGCAGTCATACAGGAACCTCCTACGAGCAGTACTTC.

The chain links TRBV5-4 to TRBJ2-2, with 8 bases fitting TRBD2. The trim removed 6 bases at V and 7 bases at J, leaving 11 bases unmatched. This CDR3 is 15 amino acids long. Germline CDR1 is SGHNT and CDR2 is YYREEE (reference sequence). The CDR3: CASTPGSGGIGELFF. The DNA for the CDR3 is TGTGCCAGCACCCCCGGCAGCGGGGGAATCGGGGAGCTGTTTTTT.

This clonotype was detected only a few times. V gene TRBV7-9 combines with J gene TRBJ2-7, with TRBD1 identical over 7 bases. The CDR3 length is 16 residues. CDR1 and CDR2 from the germline V gene are SEHNR and FQNEAQ (reference sequence). The ends lost 5 bases at V and 0 bases at J; junction bases unmatched: 10. For the CDR3, the DNA is TGTGCCAGCAGCCTCTATACAGGGGCCCACTCCTACGAGCAGTACGTC. Its protein product is CASSLYTGAHSYEQYV.